This TCR beta chain was identified during a study of T cell responses to AZD1222 COVID-19 vaccine. The study's findings and limits: It should be noted that donors were predominantly white British and more often female, and clonal diversity was possibly underestimated. In all cases, repertoires were sampled only after the peak T cell response. At 160-218 and 743-854, vaccine-associated CD4 TCRs were dominant, and they spanned spike.

Sequencing was performed with immunoSEQ multiplex PCR; in TCRdb, only in-frame clones are kept and a portion is missing. The sample yields around 66,000 clones, approximately 85% seen once. In regard to this clone: Its antigen is unidentified.

Germline-derived CDR1 and CDR2 are SQVTM and ANQGSEA. The CDR3 length is 17 residues. After removal of 7 bases from V and 0 bases from J, the junction contained 11 bases not matched to a gene. The J gene is TRBJ2-3, the V gene TRBV29-1, with TRBD2 matching over 12 bases. The sequenced sample was peripheral blood, obtained on day 0 of MenACWY control vaccination. The sequence was obtained from an adult in good health. The CDR3 loop is CSAERTSGVTSTDTQYF. In DNA form, the CDR3 reads TGCAGCGCCGAAAGGACTAGCGGGGTAACTAGCACAGATACGCAGTATTTT.